A single T cell receptor beta chain is shown here with its context. Antigen unknown. The time point: pre-sensitization, week 0. Treatment described: therapeutic diphenylcyclopropenone sensitization with weekly scalp DPC. Sequencing started from total RNA isolated from unfractionated whole blood. This sample is part of a study of human T cells and chemical hapten exposure. Study outcomes and limitations: Significantly greater numbers of large CDR3 similarity clusters came from expanded TCRs than from controls.

The study's library attached unique molecular identifiers to single cDNA molecules. TCRdb reanalysed the RACE reads using MiXCR and keeps one entry per CDR3 protein. Of under 300,000 distinct CDR3 sequences in the sample, about 9% were seen once. V gave up 0 bases and J gave up 9 bases, with 5 bases separating them. The CDR3 loop spans 10 amino acids. Germline V lookup: CDR1 DFQATT, CDR2 SNEGSKA (reference sequence). The chain carries TRBV20-1 and TRBJ1-1, with D hard to call. The receptor was derived from a woman aged 40 to 50 with alopecia areata. Some clones in this sample may be carry-over from other donors' samples. The material was whole blood, obtained in connection with sensitization to the hapten diphenylcyclopropenone (DPC). The CDR3 sequence is CSARDLQAFF. CDR3 DNA: TGCAGTGCTAGAGATCTCCAAGCTTTCTTT.